This TCR beta chain was captured in a study of T cell responses to AZD1222 COVID-19 vaccine. Points from the study as a whole: Nearly half of the spike-specific TCRs reportedly recognize variant regions that carry no mutations.

Clones were read by immunoSEQ multiplex PCR, and TCRdb kept only the in-frame ones, dropping some. The sample has some 60,000 clones, about 91% seen once. Concerning this clone: Its cognate antigen is unknown.

This clonotype originated in an adult who received the AZD1222 COVID-19 vaccine. The specimen was peripheral blood, collected 28 days after the second AZD1222 dose.

Written as DNA, the CDR3 is TGTGCCAGCAGCCCCCTGGGGGACAGGGGGGCTTACGAGCAGTACTTC. Its protein product is CASSPLGDRGAYEQYF. V and J are TRBV14 and TRBJ2-7, with 11 nucleotides matching TRBD1. Germline CDR1 and CDR2: SGHDN and FVKESK. Losses at the gene ends were 4 bases for V and 4 bases for J; bases not matched to a gene: 9. The CDR3 spans 16 residues.